This is a list of T cell receptor beta chains from one sample in a study of T cell changes during pregnancy in multiple sclerosis. The protocol was immunoSEQ multiplex PCR, while the TCRdb copy is restricted to in-frame clones and leaves out a portion. Among 25,000 to 35,000 clones listed, about nine tenths were seen once. Sample: CD8+ T cells from peripheral blood mononuclear cells, taken in the second trimester of pregnancy. Every receptor here comes from a female donor with multiple sclerosis, enrolled in a pregnancy study. The CDR3 runs from the conserved cysteine through the conserved F or W. The D gene is left open where the match is weak. Some rows mark clone size as missing; the rest say once, few, many or name a class of expanded clone.

CDR3nt | CDR3aa | v_gene | len | j_gene | d_gene | abundance
TGTGCCAGCAGCCCAGGACTAGCCGAGACCCAGTACTTC | CASSPGLAETQYF | TRBV28 | 13 | TRBJ2-5 | TRBD2 | .
TGTGCCATTTCAGGGGCGTACCAAGAGACCCAGTACTTC | CAISGAYQETQYF | TRBV28 | 13 | TRBJ2-5 | . | .
TGTGCCAGAGGGACTAGCGGGGTCAATGAGCAGTTCTTC | CARGTSGVNEQFF | TRBV27 | 13 | TRBJ2-1 | TRBD2 | .
TGTGCCAGCAGTGAGGCCTCTAGCGGCCGTGGCACAGATACGCAGTATTTT | CASSEASSGRGTDTQYF | TRBV2 | 17 | TRBJ2-3 | TRBD2 | .
TGTGCCAGTAGCACCACAGGAATGGGGGAGACCCAGTACTTC | CASSTTGMGETQYF | TRBV19 | 14 | TRBJ2-5 | . | .
TGCGCCAGCAGCCAAGATCAGGGTGTGAGCACTGAAGCTTTCTTT | CASSQDQGVSTEAFF | TRBV4-3 | 15 | TRBJ1-1 | . | .
TGTGCCAGCAGTTACTCGGTAGGACAGGAGTCTTTCGAGCAGTACTTC | CASSYSVGQESFEQYF | TRBV6-5 | 16 | TRBJ2-7 | TRBD1 | .
TGTGCCAGCAGCCCTTACAGGGGGCAGAATTCACCCCTCCACTTT | CASSPYRGQNSPLHF | TRBV11-3 | 15 | TRBJ1-6 | TRBD1 | .
TGTGCCAGCAGCCAACGCGGCGGGGAGCAGTTCTTC | CASSQRGGEQFF | TRBV16 | 12 | TRBJ2-1 | . | .
TGTGCCAGCAGCTTTTCAGGGTCCGAGCAGTACTTC | CASSFSGSEQYF | TRBV5-5 | 12 | TRBJ2-7 | . | .
TGTGCCAGCAGTGAGGGGGGGACTAGTGCCTACGAGCAGTACTTC | CASSEGGTSAYEQYF | TRBV2 | 15 | TRBJ2-7 | TRBD2 | .
TGTGCCAGCAGCTTTACGGGTAACACTGAAGCTTTCTTT | CASSFTGNTEAFF | TRBV11-3 | 13 | TRBJ1-1 | . | .
TGTGCCAGCAGCACCACGGGGTTTAGCGGGAGGGCCTACAATGAGCAGTTCTTC | CASSTTGFSGRAYNEQFF | TRBV11-2 | 18 | TRBJ2-1 | TRBD2 | .
TGTGCCAGTAAGACAGGTGACGATGAGCAGTTCTTC | CASKTGDDEQFF | TRBV2 | 12 | TRBJ2-1 | . | .
TGTGCTAGTGGACCACCGAGACAGGGGGCCACCGGGGAGCTGTTTTTT | CASGPPRQGATGELFF | TRBV12-5 | 16 | TRBJ2-2 | TRBD1 | .
TGTGCCAGTAAGTACGGGGGGCATTTAAACACTGAAGCTTTCTTT | CASKYGGHLNTEAFF | TRBV19 | 15 | TRBJ1-1 | . | .
TGTGCCAGCAGCTTGTGGGGAGGGGAAGCTTTCTTT | CASSLWGGEAFF | TRBV5-6 | 12 | TRBJ1-1 | . | .
TGTGCCGCCCGAGGGGGAGACTCCTACGAGCAGTACTTC | CAARGGDSYEQYF | TRBV6-6 | 13 | TRBJ2-7 | . | .
TGTGCCAGCAGTTTATTGACCGGACTAGCGGGAGGCCAGTTCTTC | CASSLLTGLAGGQFF | TRBV27 | 15 | TRBJ2-1 | TRBD2 | .
TGTGCCAGCAGTTCCCTCTACTCCACAGATGCGCAGTATTTT | CASSSLYSTDAQYF | TRBV27 | 14 | TRBJ2-3 | . | .
TGTGCCAGCAGCTTGGTCGTGGGAGAAGCCTACGAGCAGTACTTC | CASSLVVGEAYEQYF | TRBV5-6 | 15 | TRBJ2-7 | . | .
TGTGCCAGCAGCTTAGGTGTGGGACATCGGGAAGAGACCCAGTACTTC | CASSLGVGHREETQYF | TRBV7-2 | 16 | TRBJ2-5 | . | .
TGCAGCGTTGAAGTCACCCCGGGACACCCCTATGGCTACACCTTC | CSVEVTPGHPYGYTF | TRBV29-1 | 15 | TRBJ1-2 | . | .
TGCAGCGTTGAAGATCCCGGGAGGGAAGAGACCCAGTACTTC | CSVEDPGREETQYF | TRBV29-1 | 14 | TRBJ2-5 | TRBD2 | once
TGTGCCAGCAGCTCCCTCGGGGCTGAAGCTTTCTTT | CASSSLGAEAFF | TRBV5-6 | 12 | TRBJ1-1 | . | few
TGCGCCAGCAGGCTGACAGGGAGAAAGTCCTACGAGCAGTACTTC | CASRLTGRKSYEQYF | TRBV23-1 | 15 | TRBJ2-7 | TRBD1 | .
TGTGCCAGCAGCTCGAAACTAGCGGGAGTTTCTGGTGAGCAGTTCTTC | CASSSKLAGVSGEQFF | TRBV7-8 | 16 | TRBJ2-1 | TRBD2 | .
TGTGCCAGCAGTTTATCGGGGGGAACTGAAGCTTTCTTT | CASSLSGGTEAFF | TRBV27 | 13 | TRBJ1-1 | . | .
TGTGCCAGCAGGGACAGGGGGAGTGAAGCTTTCTTT | CASRDRGSEAFF | TRBV27 | 12 | TRBJ1-1 | TRBD1 | .
TGTGCCAGCAGCTTCGGGACAGGGTTGTTACATGAGCAGTTCTTC | CASSFGTGLLHEQFF | TRBV7-8 | 15 | TRBJ2-1 | TRBD1 | .
TGTGCCAGCAGTCCAATCATGAACACTGAAGCTTTCTTT | CASSPIMNTEAFF | TRBV27 | 13 | TRBJ1-1 | . | .
TGTGCCAGTAGTATTGGTGACAGGGCGGCCTACGAGCAGTACTTC | CASSIGDRAAYEQYF | TRBV19 | 15 | TRBJ2-7 | TRBD1 | .
TGTGCCAGCAGTCCCGGGACAGAGAACACCGGGGAGCTGTTTTTT | CASSPGTENTGELFF | TRBV25-1 | 15 | TRBJ2-2 | TRBD1 | .
TGTGCCAGTAGTCCTCAGGGTGGGGCCTCCTACGAGCAGTACTTC | CASSPQGGASYEQYF | TRBV19 | 15 | TRBJ2-7 | . | .
TGTGCCAGTAGTGAGCACCAGAACACTGAAGCTTTCTTT | CASSEHQNTEAFF | TRBV19 | 13 | TRBJ1-1 | . | once
TGTGCCAGCAGTGGAACTTTAGGGGACTCGGGAAACACCATATATTTT | CASSGTLGDSGNTIYF | TRBV6-1 | 16 | TRBJ1-3 | . | .
TGTGCCAGCAGCCAGGAACAACGACAGCCCCCCGCCTATGGCTACACCTTC | CASSQEQRQPPAYGYTF | TRBV4-2 | 17 | TRBJ1-2 | . | .
TGTGCCAGTAGCGGAGGACAGGCCCCCTACGAGCAGTACTTC | CASSGGQAPYEQYF | TRBV19 | 14 | TRBJ2-7 | TRBD1 | few
TGTGCCAGCAGCTTAGCGGGACAGGATCAGCCCCAGCATTTT | CASSLAGQDQPQHF | TRBV7-6 | 14 | TRBJ1-5 | TRBD1 | .
TGTGCCAGCTCGCTCGGGACAGGGATCGGCTACACCTTC | CASSLGTGIGYTF | TRBV7-9 | 13 | TRBJ1-2 | TRBD1 | .
TGTGCCATCAGTGATCAAAGCCGGGACAGGGATTGGCCCCAGCATTTT | CAISDQSRDRDWPQHF | TRBV10-3 | 16 | TRBJ1-5 | TRBD1 | .
TGTGCCAGCAGCTTAGGCACACAAAGAATTTCCTACGAGCAGTACTTC | CASSLGTQRISYEQYF | TRBV11-3 | 16 | TRBJ2-7 | . | .
TGTGCCAGCCTGTCGGAAACGGGTGGCTACACCTTC | CASLSETGGYTF | TRBV6-5 | 12 | TRBJ1-2 | . | .
TGTGCCAGCAGCCCAAGTCCCAATATAGCGGATACGAGGGAGACCCAGTACTTC | CASSPSPNIADTRETQYF | TRBV28 | 18 | TRBJ2-5 | . | .